The TCR beta chain under discussion was sequenced for a study of lymphopenia after photon versus proton radiotherapy. Study-wide findings and caveats: Authors raise, but do not show, better survival with proton therapy. Photon-treated patients lost naive T cells and TCR diversity; proton-treated stayed stable. In patients who died, overall survival fell as post-nadir TCR diversity dropped more. After lymphocyte nadir, photon-treated repertoires showed oligoclonal expansion, especially CD8+ Temra.

A note on this clone: Antigen unknown.

Libraries were prepared by immunoSEQ multiplex PCR; TCRdb keeps only in-frame clonotypes and omits some of them. The table lists around 150,000 clones, about 88% of them singletons. Germline CDR1 reads MGHRA; CDR2 reads YSYEKL. The CDR3 is 16 residues long. With 0 bases removed from V and 4 bases from J, the gap between germline ends came to 15 bases. The starting material was peripheral blood, obtained from a patient treated with photon-based radiotherapy. The rearrangement links TRBV4-1 to TRBJ1-2; weak D call: TRBD1 (5 bases). The clonotype comes from a man aged 50-59 years with gastric cancer. The chain's CDR3 is CASSQERGLISYGYTF. CDR3 bases: TGCGCCAGCAGCCAAGAAAGGGGTTTGATCTCCTATGGCTACACCTTC.